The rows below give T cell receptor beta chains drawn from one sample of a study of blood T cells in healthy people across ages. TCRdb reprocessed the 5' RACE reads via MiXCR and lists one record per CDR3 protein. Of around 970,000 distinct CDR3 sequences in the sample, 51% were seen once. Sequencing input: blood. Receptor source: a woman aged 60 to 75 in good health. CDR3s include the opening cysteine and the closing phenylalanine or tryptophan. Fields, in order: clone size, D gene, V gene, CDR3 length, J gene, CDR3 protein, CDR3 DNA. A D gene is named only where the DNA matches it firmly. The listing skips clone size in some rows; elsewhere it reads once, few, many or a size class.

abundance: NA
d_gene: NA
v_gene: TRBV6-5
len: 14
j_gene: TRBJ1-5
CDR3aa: CASSPGSSYQPQHF
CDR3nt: TGTGCCAGCAGTCCGGGGTCTTCCTATCAGCCCCAGCATTTT

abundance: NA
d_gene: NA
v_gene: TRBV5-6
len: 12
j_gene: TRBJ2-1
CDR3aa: CASSFRGLEQFF
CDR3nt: TGTGCCAGCAGCTTTAGGGGACTCGAGCAGTTCTTC

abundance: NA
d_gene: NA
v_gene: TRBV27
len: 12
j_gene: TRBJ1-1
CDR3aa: CASSHTGFEAFF
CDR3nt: TGTGCCAGCAGCCATACGGGTTTCGAAGCTTTCTTT

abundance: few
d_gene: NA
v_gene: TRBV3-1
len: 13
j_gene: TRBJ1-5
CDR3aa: CASSQGQYQPQHF
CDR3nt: TGTGCCAGCAGCCAAGGACAGTATCAGCCCCAGCATTTT

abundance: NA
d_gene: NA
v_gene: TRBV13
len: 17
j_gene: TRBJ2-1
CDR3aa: CASSFPRIASSYNEQFF
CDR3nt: TGTGCCAGCAGCTTCCCCAGGATAGCGTCTTCCTACAATGAGCAGTTCTTC

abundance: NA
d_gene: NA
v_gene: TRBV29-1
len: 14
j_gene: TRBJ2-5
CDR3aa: CSVVRRVTYNEQYF
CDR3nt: TGCAGCGTTGTACGGCGAGTAACCTACAATGAGCAGTACTTC

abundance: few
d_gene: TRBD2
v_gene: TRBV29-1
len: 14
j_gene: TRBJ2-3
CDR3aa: CSGDSGTLSDTQYF
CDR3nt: TGCAGCGGGGATAGCGGGACTCTATCAGATACGCAGTATTTT

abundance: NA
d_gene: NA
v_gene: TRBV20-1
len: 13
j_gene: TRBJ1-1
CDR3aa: CSAPGQLNTEAFF
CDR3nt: TGCAGTGCCCCAGGACAGCTGAACACTGAAGCTTTCTTT

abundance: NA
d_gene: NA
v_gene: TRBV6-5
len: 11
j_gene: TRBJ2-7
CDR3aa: CASGLGNEQYF
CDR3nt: TGTGCCAGCGGGTTGGGGAACGAGCAGTACTTC

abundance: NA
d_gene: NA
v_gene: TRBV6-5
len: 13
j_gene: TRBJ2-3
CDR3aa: CASSSSGRDTQYF
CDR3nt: TGTGCCAGCAGTTCCTCGGGGCGGGATACGCAGTATTTT

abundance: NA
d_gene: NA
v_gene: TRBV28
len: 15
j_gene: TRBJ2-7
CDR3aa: CASSFFEGIGYEQYF
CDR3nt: TGTGCCAGCAGTTTTTTTGAGGGGATAGGCTACGAGCAGTACTTC

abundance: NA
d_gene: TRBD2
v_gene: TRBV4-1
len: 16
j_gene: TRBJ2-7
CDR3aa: CASSQLISGGSYEQYF
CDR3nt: TGCGCCAGCAGCCAACTTATTAGCGGGGGCTCCTACGAGCAGTACTTC

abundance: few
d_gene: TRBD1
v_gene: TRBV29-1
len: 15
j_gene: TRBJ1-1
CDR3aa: CSADRQGRSNTEAFF
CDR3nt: TGCAGCGCAGACCGACAGGGGCGATCGAACACTGAAGCTTTCTTT

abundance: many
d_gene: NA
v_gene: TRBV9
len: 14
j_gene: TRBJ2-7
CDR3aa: CASTKGTDSYEQYF
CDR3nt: TGTGCCAGCACCAAGGGGACTGACTCCTACGAGCAGTACTTC

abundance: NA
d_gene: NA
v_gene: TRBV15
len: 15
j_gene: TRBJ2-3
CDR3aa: CATSRDKQHTDTQYF
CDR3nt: TGTGCCACCAGCAGAGATAAACAGCACACAGATACGCAGTATTTT

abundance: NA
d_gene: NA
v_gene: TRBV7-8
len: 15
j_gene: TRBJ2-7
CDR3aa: CASTLGGGSAYEQYF
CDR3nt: TGTGCCAGCACCCTAGGCGGAGGGAGTGCCTACGAGCAGTACTTC

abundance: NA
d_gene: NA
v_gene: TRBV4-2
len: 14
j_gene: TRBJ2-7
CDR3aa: CASSQAVTAYEQYF
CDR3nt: TGTGCCAGCAGCCAAGCGGTCACCGCCTACGAGCAGTACTTC

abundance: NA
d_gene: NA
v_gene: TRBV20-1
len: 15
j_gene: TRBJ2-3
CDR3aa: CSARDHLATTDTQYF
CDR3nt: TGCAGTGCTAGAGATCATCTGGCTACAACAGATACGCAGTATTTT

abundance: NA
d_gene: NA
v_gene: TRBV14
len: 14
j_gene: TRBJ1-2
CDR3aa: CASSRAGYRYGYTF
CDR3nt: TGTGCCAGCAGCCGAGCAGGGTATAGGTATGGCTACACCTTC

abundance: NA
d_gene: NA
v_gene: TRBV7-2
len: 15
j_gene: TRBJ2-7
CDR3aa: CASSAARGLAGEQYF
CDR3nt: TGTGCCAGCAGCGCCGCACGGGGACTTGCGGGAGAGCAGTACTTC